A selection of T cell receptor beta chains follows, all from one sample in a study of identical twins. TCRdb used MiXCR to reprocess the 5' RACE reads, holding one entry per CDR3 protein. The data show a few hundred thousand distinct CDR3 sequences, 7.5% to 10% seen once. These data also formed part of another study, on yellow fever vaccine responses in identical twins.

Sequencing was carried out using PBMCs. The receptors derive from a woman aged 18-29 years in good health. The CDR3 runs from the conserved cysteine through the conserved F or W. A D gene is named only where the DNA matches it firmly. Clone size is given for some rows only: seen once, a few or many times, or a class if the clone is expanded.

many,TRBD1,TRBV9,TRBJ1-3,TGTGCCAGCAGCATGACAGGGGACAGGGCTGGAAACACCATATATTTT,CASSMTGDRAGNTIYF
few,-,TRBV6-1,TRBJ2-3,TGTGCCAGCAGTGAAAGGTCGGCTACTTCAGATACGCAGTATTTT,CASSERSATSDTQYF
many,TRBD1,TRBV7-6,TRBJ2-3,TGTGCCAGCAGCCCTCGACAGGGGGGAACCAGCACAGATACGCAGTATTTT,CASSPRQGGTSTDTQYF
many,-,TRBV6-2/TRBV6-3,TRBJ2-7,TGTGCCAGCACCCCCGGGGCCCTCTACGAGCAGTACTTC,CASTPGALYEQYF
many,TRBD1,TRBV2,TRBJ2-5,TGTGCCAAACTCCTGGCAGGGGGCCAAGAGACCCAGTACTTC,CAKLLAGGQETQYF
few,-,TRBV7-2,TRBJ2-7,TGTGCCAGCAGCGGGAGTATTAGGGAAGTCACCTACGAGCAGTACTTC,CASSGSIREVTYEQYF
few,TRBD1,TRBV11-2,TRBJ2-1,TGTGCCAGCAGCTTACGCGGGGGACAGGGTAATGAGCAGTTCTTC,CASSLRGGQGNEQFF
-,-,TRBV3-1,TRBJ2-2,TGTGCCAGCAGCCGTGACAAATACAACACCGGGGAGCTGTTTTTT,CASSRDKYNTGELFF
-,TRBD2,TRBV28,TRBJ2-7,TGTGCCAGCAGTTCAGGAGGGACTAGCGTCTCCTACGAGCAGTACTTC,CASSSGGTSVSYEQYF
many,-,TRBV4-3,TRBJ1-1,TGCGCCAGCAGCCAAGATGGGTACACTGAAGCTTTCTTT,CASSQDGYTEAFF
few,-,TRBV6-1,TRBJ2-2,TGTGCCAGCAGTGAATTCCCCCCTAGCTTTTTAAGAACCGGGGAGCTGTTTTTT,CASSEFPPSFLRTGELFF
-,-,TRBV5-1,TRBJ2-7,TGCGCCAGCAGCTTGGAACAGGGCAAATACGAGCAGTACTTC,CASSLEQGKYEQYF
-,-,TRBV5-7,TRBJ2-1,TGTGCCAGCAGCCCTGGAGAGTCAGGATTTAGCGGTGAGCAGTTCTTC,CASSPGESGFSGEQFF
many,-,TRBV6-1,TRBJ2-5,TGTGCCACCACCTCGGACCGGAAAAAGACCCAGTACTTC,CATTSDRKKTQYF
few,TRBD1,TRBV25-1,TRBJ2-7,TGTGCCAGCAGCAAACAGGGGAACGAGCAGTACTTC,CASSKQGNEQYF
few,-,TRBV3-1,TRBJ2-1,TGTGCCAGCAGCCAGTCGTCGTGGGCCTACAATGAGCAGTTCTTC,CASSQSSWAYNEQFF
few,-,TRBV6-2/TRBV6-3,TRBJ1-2,TGTGCCAGCAGTTACTCGAACTCAGCCTCGGGCTATGGCTACACCTTC,CASSYSNSASGYGYTF
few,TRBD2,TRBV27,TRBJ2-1,TGTGCCAGCAGTTTAAGTAGCGGGGGGGCCAGGATCAATGAGCAGTTCTTC,CASSLSSGGARINEQFF
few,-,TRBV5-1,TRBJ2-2,TGCGCCAGCAGCCAGCCCCTGGGCGGGGAGCTGTTTTTT,CASSQPLGGELFF
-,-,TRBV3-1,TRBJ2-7,TGTGCCAGCAGCCAAGGAGTAGGGGCCGAGCAGTACTTC,CASSQGVGAEQYF
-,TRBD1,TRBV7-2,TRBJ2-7,TGTGCCAGCAGCTCCCGGACAGGGGCCGAGCAGTACTTC,CASSSRTGAEQYF
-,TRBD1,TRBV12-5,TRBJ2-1,TGTGCTAGTGGTTTGGGGGCCGGGACAGGGCAGTTCTTC,CASGLGAGTGQFF
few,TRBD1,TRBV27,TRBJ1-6,TGTGCCAGCTCAACCCTCCGGGACAGGGAGTCACCCCTCCACTTT,CASSTLRDRESPLHF
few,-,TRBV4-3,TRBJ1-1,TGCGCCAGCAGCCAGTTCCAGGCGCCGAACACTGAAGCTTTCTTT,CASSQFQAPNTEAFF
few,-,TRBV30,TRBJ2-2,TGTGCCTGGAACTATCCCGGGGAGCTGTTTTTT,CAWNYPGELFF
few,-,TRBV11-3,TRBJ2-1,TGTGCCAGCAGCCCCCTTGCTGGAACCGAATGGAATGAGCAGTTCTTC,CASSPLAGTEWNEQFF
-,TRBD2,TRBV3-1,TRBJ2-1,TGTGCCAGCAGCCAAGACATAGCGGGGGGGGAGCAGTTCTTC,CASSQDIAGGEQFF
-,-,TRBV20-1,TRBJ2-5,TGCAGTGTCCTTCCCCGGACAGCGAAAGAGACCCAGTACTTC,CSVLPRTAKETQYF
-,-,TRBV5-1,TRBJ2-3,TGCGCCAGCAGCTTGGTTATAGCAGATACGCAGTATTTT,CASSLVIADTQYF
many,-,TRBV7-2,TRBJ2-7,TGTGCCAGCAGCTTTGAAGTAGGGACCCTCTACGAGCAGTACTTC,CASSFEVGTLYEQYF
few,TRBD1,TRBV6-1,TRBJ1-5,TGTGCCAGCGCAGACAGGGGGCAGATAGATCAGCCCCAGCATTTT,CASADRGQIDQPQHF
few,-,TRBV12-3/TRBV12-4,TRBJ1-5,TGTGCCAGCAGTCCCCTCGGGGGCGGCCAGCCCCAGCATTTT,CASSPLGGGQPQHF
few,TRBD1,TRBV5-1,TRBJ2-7,TGCGCCAGCAGCTTAAATGACAGGGTCCGACGACCCTACGAGCAGTACTTC,CASSLNDRVRRPYEQYF
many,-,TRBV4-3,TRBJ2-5,TGCGCCAGCAGCCAAGAAAATTCGGTCTTTAAAGAGACCCAGTACTTC,CASSQENSVFKETQYF
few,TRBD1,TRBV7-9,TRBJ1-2,TGTGCCAGCAGCACCGGGACAGGGGCCACCTATGGCTACACCTTC,CASSTGTGATYGYTF
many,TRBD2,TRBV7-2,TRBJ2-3,TGTGCCAGCAGCCCCGCGGCGGGAGGCGATACGCAGTATTTT,CASSPAAGGDTQYF
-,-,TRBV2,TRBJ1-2,TGTGCCAGCAGTAAGGGCATGGGGTTTGGCTACACCTTC,CASSKGMGFGYTF
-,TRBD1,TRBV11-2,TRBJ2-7,TGTGCCAGCAGCTCCTCCGGTGTGGGCAGGGGGAACGAGCAGTACTTC,CASSSSGVGRGNEQYF
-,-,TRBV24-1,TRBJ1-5,TGTGCCACCAGTGATTTGGTAGGCGCGCCCCAGCATTTT,CATSDLVGAPQHF
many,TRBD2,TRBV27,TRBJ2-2,TGTGCCAGCAGTTTAAGGCCTAGCGGGGCCTTCGCGAACACCGGGGAGCTGTTTTTT,CASSLRPSGAFANTGELFF
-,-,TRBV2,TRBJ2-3,TGTGCCAGCAGTGAAGGGGGCTCTAGTAGGGATACGCAGTATTTT,CASSEGGSSRDTQYF
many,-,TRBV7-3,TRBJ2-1,TGTGCCAGCAGCCCTCGGTTGTACAATGAGCAGTTCTTC,CASSPRLYNEQFF
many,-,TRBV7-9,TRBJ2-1,TGTGCCAGCAGCTTAGAAAGGGGTAGCTCCTACAATGAGCAGTTCTTC,CASSLERGSSYNEQFF
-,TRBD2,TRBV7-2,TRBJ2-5,TGTGCCAGCAGCTTAGTTACTAGCGGGGTCCAAGAGACCCAGTACTTC,CASSLVTSGVQETQYF
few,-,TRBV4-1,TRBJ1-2,TGCGCCAGCAGCCAAGTTGTACAGTACTATGGCTACACCTTC,CASSQVVQYYGYTF
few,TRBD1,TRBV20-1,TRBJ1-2,TGCAGTGCTAGAGCATACACCCCGGGACAGGAGAACTATGGCTACACCTTC,CSARAYTPGQENYGYTF
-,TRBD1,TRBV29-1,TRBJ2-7,TGCAGCGTTGAACTCCGGGACAGGGAGCACGAGCAGTACTTC,CSVELRDREHEQYF
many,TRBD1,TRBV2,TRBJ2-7,TGTGCCAGGGAGACCGGGACAGGAATGGACGAGCAGTACTTC,CARETGTGMDEQYF
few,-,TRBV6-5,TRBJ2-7,TGTGCCAGCAGTAACGGCGTCTCTGGGGGGCTCTACGAGCAGTACTTC,CASSNGVSGGLYEQYF
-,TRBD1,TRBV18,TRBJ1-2,TGTGCCAGCTCACCAGGGACAGGGGGACCTAACTATGGCTACACCTTC,CASSPGTGGPNYGYTF
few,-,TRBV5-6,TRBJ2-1,TGTGCCAGCAGCTCGAGGGCCGGGGGCTACAATGAGCAGTTCTTC,CASSSRAGGYNEQFF
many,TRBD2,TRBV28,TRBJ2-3,TGTGCCAGCAAAGCTAGCGGAACAGACACGCAGTATTTT,CASKASGTDTQYF
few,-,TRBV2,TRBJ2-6,TGTGCCTGCTCCCCCGGGTCTGGGGCCAACGTCCTGACTTTC,CACSPGSGANVLTF
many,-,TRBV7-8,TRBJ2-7,TGTGCCAGCAGCTTAACGCCAGTTTGGGTCTACGAGCAGTACTTC,CASSLTPVWVYEQYF
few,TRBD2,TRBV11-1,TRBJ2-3,TGTGCCAGCAGCTTACGCAGGACTAGCGGGAGGCCCCGGGCAGATACGCAGTATTTT,CASSLRRTSGRPRADTQYF